Reported below is one TCR beta chain. Its antigen is currently unknown. This specimen belongs to a study of cytomegalovirus exposure and HLA in healthy donors. Study-wide results and caveats: Highest at DRB1 and lowest at HLA-C, TCR association rates differed among HLA loci in a later analysis.

The study ran its PCR with 60 Vbeta and 13 Jbeta primers. Assay used: immunoSEQ multiplex PCR; TCRdb lists only in-frame clones, some missing. The table records 37,000 or so clones, approximately 80% of them present only once. This clonotype originated in a middle-aged woman in good health and CMV-seronegative. Sequenced material: PBMCs.

The DNA for the CDR3 is TGCGCCAGCAGCTCAGGACAGACCTACAATGAGCAGTTCTTC. Translating it yields CASSSGQTYNEQFF. This chain joins TRBV5-1 and TRBJ2-1, with TRBD1 as a possible D gene (6 bases). V lost 3 bases to trimming and J lost 2 bases, with 9 bases between them. The length of the CDR3 is 14 residues. Germline CDR1 is SGHRS and CDR2 is YFSETQ.